One and the same sample provided the 3 T cell receptor beta chains below, sequenced in a study of control samples from healthy donors and cancer patients. The table came from immunoSEQ multiplex PCR; TCRdb's copy has only in-frame clones and leaves some out. This table holds around 130,000 clones, about nine tenths found once. The sequenced sample consisted of PBMCs. Every receptor here comes from a man aged 50 to 59 with head and neck cancer.

V gene TRBV27 combines with J gene TRBJ1-2, with TRBD1 identical over 7 bases. CDR1 and CDR2 (germline): MNHEY, SMNVEV (reference sequence). The V and J ends lost 4 bases and 4 bases, in that order; junction bases with no gene match: 3. The CDR3 consists of 13 residues. Here the CDR3 reads CASSSQGTYGYTF. In DNA, the CDR3 is TGTGCCAGCAGTTCACAGGGGACCTATGGCTACACCTTC.

This chain joins TRBV18 and TRBJ1-2, with 8 bases matching TRBD1. The V gene's germline CDR1 is KGHSH and CDR2 LQKENI. V lost 4 bases to trimming and J lost 7 bases; unmatched junction nucleotides: 5. The CDR3 sequence is 13 residues long. CDR3 nucleotides: TGTGCCAGCTCACTGGGACAGGCGGGTGGCTACACCTTC. Translating it yields CASSLGQAGGYTF.

The chain uses TRBV2 and TRBJ2-1; TRBD1 matches 8 bases. Trimming took 6 bases from V and 3 from J; bases not matched to a gene: 4. This CDR3 comprises 14 residues. The V gene's germline CDR1 is SNHLY and CDR2 FYNNEI. The CDR3 bases are TGTGCCAGCAGGAGGGACAGGTACTACAATGAGCAGTTCTTC. Residues: CASRRDRYYNEQFF.